This T cell receptor (beta chain) was recorded in a study of Ad26.COV2.S vaccination and SARS-CoV-2 variants. The germline CDR1 and CDR2 sequences are MNHEY and SMNVEV (reference sequence). This CDR3 has 13 amino acids. Trimming took 2 bases from V and 4 from J, leaving 6 bases between them. The assay was immunoSEQ multiplex PCR, and TCRdb's table has in-frame clones only and misses some. The table has around 450,000 clones, around nine tenths seen once. The sample's treatment: roughly 18 received Ad26.COV2.S at low or high dose, single or two shots; about 5 received placebo; per-sample allocation not given. The samples were gathered on day 63 after the first injection of vaccine or placebo. It was an adult aged 18-55 years in Boston who was the donor.

The TCR originated in a person between 18 and 65 years old who received the Ad26.COV2.S COVID-19 vaccine or a placebo. The specimen was peripheral blood, collected in a trial of Ad26.COV2.S vaccine versus placebo. The rearrangement joins TRBV27 to TRBJ1-5; a weak D match, TRBD1 (6 bases). CDR3 loop: CASSLQGNQPQHF. The CDR3 DNA sequence: TGTGCCAGCAGTTTACAGGGGAATCAGCCCCAGCATTTT.